Listed below are T cell receptor beta chains from one sample, sequenced in a study of T-cell memory formation after mild COVID-19. TCRdb used MiXCR to reprocess the 5' RACE reads, holding one entry per CDR3 protein. The table includes roughly 350,000 distinct CDR3 sequences, roughly an eighth detected once. The sequencing input was PBMCs or a T cell subset sorted from them (not recorded which). These receptors were taken from a man aged 18 to 35 who had mild COVID-19 (a few samples of this study predate the infection). Cell type and time point are not known. CDR3s include the opening cysteine and the closing phenylalanine or tryptophan. A D gene is named only where the DNA matches it firmly. Clone size is given for some rows only: seen once, a few or many times, or a class if the clone is expanded.

abundance	v_gene	j_gene	d_gene	CDR3aa	CDR3nt
many	TRBV27	TRBJ2-1	TRBD2	CASSSSGGALWNEQFF	TGTGCCAGCAGTTCCTCCGGGGGGGCCTTGTGGAATGAGCAGTTCTTC
-	TRBV3-1	TRBJ1-4	-	CASSQNSGVNEKLFF	TGTGCCAGCAGCCAAAATTCGGGGGTTAATGAAAAACTGTTTTTT
-	TRBV28	TRBJ2-1	TRBD1	CASSRGLTYNEQFF	TGTGCCAGCAGTAGGGGGCTCACCTACAATGAGCAGTTCTTC
many	TRBV19	TRBJ2-7	TRBD1	CASSQGAPSGQYF	TGTGCCAGTAGCCAGGGGGCTCCTTCAGGGCAGTACTTC
few	TRBV7-9	TRBJ2-2	-	CASSKDQGSTGELFF	TGTGCCAGCAGCAAAGATCAGGGGTCCACCGGGGAGCTGTTTTTT
few	TRBV18	TRBJ2-1	TRBD1	CASSPTRDRGVWEQFF	TGTGCCAGCTCACCAACTAGGGACAGGGGTGTCTGGGAGCAGTTCTTC
-	TRBV20-1	TRBJ2-5	TRBD2	CSASVTTSGEPQYF	TGCAGTGCTAGTGTTACTACTAGCGGGGAGCCCCAGTACTTC
-	TRBV20-1	TRBJ2-1	-	CSASQGQVLGEQFF	TGCAGTGCTTCCCAGGGGCAGGTATTGGGTGAGCAGTTCTTC
few	TRBV5-4	TRBJ1-4	TRBD1	CASSGTGGADEKLFF	TGTGCCAGCAGCGGCACAGGGGGCGCGGATGAAAAACTGTTTTTT
-	TRBV28	TRBJ1-3	-	CATEGSGNTIYF	TGTGCCACCGAGGGGTCTGGAAACACCATATATTTT
few	TRBV6-6	TRBJ2-7	TRBD1	CASSYQTGVHEQYF	TGTGCCAGCAGTTACCAGACAGGGGTGCACGAGCAGTACTTC
many	TRBV30	TRBJ2-4	TRBD1	CAWSAGGRDIQYF	TGTGCCTGGAGTGCAGGGGGCAGGGACATTCAGTACTTC
few	TRBV6-6	TRBJ1-3	-	CATGIPENTIYF	TGTGCCACAGGGATTCCGGAAAACACCATATATTTT
-	TRBV20-1	TRBJ2-3	TRBD2	CSAVSAGGGTYTDTQYF	TGCAGTGCTGTCAGCGCTGGCGGGGGGACATACACAGATACGCAGTATTTT
few	TRBV5-1	TRBJ1-1	-	CASSLGQLSRGTEAFF	TGCGCCAGCAGCTTGGGACAGCTATCGCGGGGGACTGAAGCTTTCTTT
many	TRBV30	TRBJ1-1	TRBD1	CAWSKARGTEAFF	TGTGCCTGGAGTAAGGCCAGGGGGACTGAAGCTTTCTTT
few	TRBV5-1	TRBJ1-1	TRBD1	CASSRDSENEAFF	TGCGCCAGCAGCCGGGACAGTGAGAATGAAGCTTTCTTT
-	TRBV4-1	TRBJ2-3	TRBD2	CASSLPLGGDDTQYF	TGCGCCAGCAGCCTCCCTCTGGGGGGGGACGATACGCAGTATTTT
-	TRBV12-5	TRBJ1-2	-	CASGLVMSGDGYTF	TGTGCTAGTGGTTTGGTAATGTCAGGGGATGGCTACACCTTC
few	TRBV9	TRBJ1-6	-	CASSVGQPNSPLHF	TGTGCCAGCAGCGTAGGGCAGCCTAATTCACCCCTCCACTTT
-	TRBV5-1	TRBJ2-3	-	CASSFGSSRTDTQYF	TGCGCCAGCAGCTTCGGCTCCTCCCGCACAGATACGCAGTATTTT
few	TRBV28	TRBJ1-1	-	CASSARGGGNTEAFF	TGTGCCAGCAGTGCCCGCGGGGGGGGCAACACTGAAGCTTTCTTT
few	TRBV5-1	TRBJ2-7	TRBD1	CASSLTGTGNYEQYF	TGCGCCAGCAGTTTGACCGGGACAGGAAACTACGAGCAGTACTTC
few	TRBV6-6	TRBJ1-5	-	CASSTQGLPQHF	TGTGCCAGCAGTACACAGGGACTTCCCCAGCATTTT
-	TRBV9	TRBJ2-5	TRBD1	CASSVAAGQGRQETQYF	TGTGCCAGCAGCGTAGCGGCCGGACAGGGGCGCCAAGAGACCCAGTACTTC
few	TRBV27	TRBJ2-7	TRBD2	CASTSGSYEQYF	TGTGCCAGCACTAGCGGGTCCTACGAGCAGTACTTC
-	TRBV5-5	TRBJ1-2	-	CASSPGPTPTAF	TGTGCCAGCAGCCCGGGACCCACCCCGACCGCCTTC
few	TRBV7-6	TRBJ2-5	-	CASSLSDYGGTQYF	TGTGCCAGCAGCTTATCTGATTACGGGGGGACCCAGTACTTC
few	TRBV7-2	TRBJ2-1	TRBD1	CASSSQGAVEQFF	TGTGCCAGCAGCTCACAGGGGGCTGTTGAGCAGTTCTTC
-	TRBV7-2	TRBJ1-6	-	CASSLRGANNSPLHF	TGTGCCAGCAGCTTAAGAGGTGCCAATAATTCACCCCTCCACTTT
few	TRBV2	TRBJ1-1	TRBD1	CASSVEGANTEAFF	TGTGCCAGCAGTGTCGAGGGGGCGAACACTGAAGCTTTCTTT
-	TRBV6-5	TRBJ1-1	-	CASSYRWRPGTEAFF	TGTGCCAGCAGTTACCGTTGGAGGCCAGGAACTGAAGCTTTCTTT
many	TRBV20-1	TRBJ2-1	TRBD2	CSARDRFEGRDEQFF	TGCAGTGCTAGAGATCGGTTTGAAGGGAGGGACGAGCAGTTCTTC
-	TRBV4-2	TRBJ2-1	-	CASSHNLLGPDLEQFF	TGTGCCAGCAGCCACAATCTACTAGGGCCAGATCTTGAGCAGTTCTTC
few	TRBV4-1	TRBJ1-2	TRBD1	CASSLGQRVNYGYTF	TGCGCCAGCAGCCTGGGACAGCGGGTCAACTATGGCTACACCTTC
-	TRBV4-3	TRBJ2-1	TRBD1	CASSPRDRGGDEQFF	TGCGCCAGCAGCCCCCGGGACAGGGGAGGGGATGAGCAGTTCTTC
-	TRBV11-2	TRBJ2-1	TRBD1	CASSQTTGGGNEQFF	TGTGCCAGCAGCCAAACTACAGGGGGCGGGAATGAGCAGTTCTTC
few	TRBV4-3	TRBJ1-2	TRBD1	CASSQRDRLANYGYTF	TGCGCCAGCAGCCAACGGGACAGGTTGGCTAACTATGGCTACACCTTC
few	TRBV21-1	TRBJ1-6	-	CASSGGQSRSPLHF	TGTGCCAGCAGCGGGGGACAATCTCGTTCACCCCTCCACTTT
few	TRBV20-1	TRBJ1-2	TRBD1	CSARDRGQGALGYTF	TGCAGTGCTAGAGATAGAGGACAGGGAGCGCTTGGCTACACCTTC
many	TRBV11-2	TRBJ2-7	-	CASSLVVGYEQYF	TGTGCCAGCAGCTTAGTCGTCGGATACGAGCAGTACTTC